This T cell receptor (beta chain) was retrieved from a study of cytomegalovirus exposure and HLA in healthy donors. Remarks on this clone: Its antigen is as yet unknown.

This CDR3 has 14 residues. Trimming removed 4 bases from V and 5 bases from J; junction bases left unmatched: 7. Germline CDR1 reads SGHTA; CDR2 reads FQGNSA. General study points: Some V segments, TRBV6-2 and TRBV6-3 among them, were indistinguishable and were therefore excluded. Later on, an analysis tied 15,000 to 20,000 TCR beta sequences to HLA alleles at 0.05 false discovery rate. One cluster of highly shared sequence variants probably arose as a sequencing artifact.

PCR was performed using 60 Vbeta and 13 Jbeta primers. Clones were sequenced by immunoSEQ multiplex PCR, and TCRdb holds only the in-frame ones, with some missing. The sample consists of roughly 160,000 clones, around four fifths of them appearing once. Donors in the study were healthy people who gave bone marrow. The clonotype was recovered from a woman aged 50 to 60 in good health and CMV-seronegative. The sample was PBMCs. This chain joins TRBV7-2 and TRBJ2-5, with 7 bases identical to TRBD1. The chain's CDR3 is CASSYNRGTETQYF. DNA for the CDR3: TGTGCCAGCAGCTACAACAGGGGTACGGAGACCCAGTACTTC.